This TCR beta chain was obtained from a study of T cell responses to AZD1222 COVID-19 vaccine. Profiled with immunoSEQ multiplex PCR; TCRdb holds only in-frame clones, not every one. The sample yields some 140,000 clones, nearly 90% seen once. The clonotype comes from an adult who received the AZD1222 COVID-19 vaccine. The sequencing used peripheral blood, collected 28 days after the second AZD1222 dose.

CDR3 coding DNA: TGCGCCAGCAGCGGGGACAGAGAGGGTGAGCAGTTCTTC. This sequence encodes CASSGDREGEQFF. The V and J genes are TRBV5-1 and TRBJ2-1; TRBD1 agrees at 7 bases. The CDR3 has 13 amino acids. Trimming removed 4 bases from V and 9 bases from J; junction bases left unmatched: 7. CDR1 and CDR2 (germline): SGHRS, YFSETQ.